The 32 T cell receptor beta chains listed next were all sequenced from one sample in a study of CD8 T cells in ankylosing spondylitis. TCRdb re-called the 5' RACE reads with MiXCR, one entry per CDR3 protein. The sample lists 350,000 to 450,000 distinct CDR3 sequences, approximately 22% occurring once. The sequenced sample consisted of blood, either unsorted or a sorted T cell fraction (not recorded which). Source of these receptors: a male donor with ankylosing spondylitis or in good health (not recorded which).

The chain recombines TRBV7-9 with TRBJ2-1; D may correspond to TRBD1 or TRBD2 (5 bases each). Deletions cut 4 bases from V and 5 bases from J, with 9 bases between. CDR1 is SEHNR, CDR2 FQNEAQ, per germline (reference sequence). The CDR3 is 13 residues long. The CDR3 nucleotides read TGTGCCAGCAGCTCGAGGGGTAACAATGAGCAGTTCTTC. Translated: CASSSRGNNEQFF.

This clonotype has just a few counts. V and J are TRBV4-1 and TRBJ2-2; 7 bases align to TRBD1. Germline V gene sequence: CDR1 MGHRA, CDR2 YSYEKL. CDR3 length equals 17 residues. V was pared by 3 bases and J by 6 bases, with 13 bases of the junction left unmatched. Written as DNA, the CDR3 is TGCGCCAGCAGCCACCTTGGGGCCGTTACAGGGGCCGGGGAGCTGTTTTTT. Residues: CASSHLGAVTGAGELFF.

V gene TRBV19 combines with J gene TRBJ2-3; 8 bases map to TRBD1. Germline loops: CDR1 LNHDA, CDR2 SQIVND (reference sequence). This CDR3 has 15 residues. The J segment lost 2 bases and the V segment lost 4 bases, leaving 5 bases of the junction unmatched. The CDR3 here is CASSTGQGLTDTQYF. Here the CDR3 DNA reads TGTGCCAGTAGTACCGGACAGGGTCTCACAGATACGCAGTATTTT.

This chain uses TRBV28 with TRBJ2-7; the match to TRBD1 covers 11 bases. After removal of 1 base from V and 3 bases from J, the junction contained 2 bases not matched to a gene. Per germline, CDR1 MDHEN and CDR2 SYDVKM. The CDR3 covers 15 residues. CDR3: CASSLFGTGGYEQYF. CDR3 nucleotide sequence: TGTGCCAGCAGTTTATTTGGGACAGGGGGCTACGAGCAGTACTTC.

This clonotype has just a few counts. This chain's CDR3 is CASSPRAGGEQFF. CDR3 DNA: TGTGCCAGCTCACCACGGGCGGGCGGTGAGCAGTTCTTC. The rearrangement joins TRBV18 to TRBJ2-1; D might be TRBD2 (5 bases). There are 13 residues in the CDR3. The germline V gene encodes CDR1 KGHSH and CDR2 LQKENI. Deletions cut 1 base from V and 9 bases from J, with 10 bases between.

The chain is built from TRBV20-1 and TRBJ2-1; 10 positions match TRBD1. CDR1 and CDR2 from the germline V gene are DFQATT and SNEGSKA (reference sequence). The CDR3 covers 16 residues. The V gene end was trimmed by 5 bases and the J gene end by 0 bases; junction bases not matched to a gene: 7. CDR3 sequence reads: CSAGTGAISSYNEQFF. The CDR3 coding sequence is TGCAGTGCTGGGACAGGGGCGATCAGCTCCTACAATGAGCAGTTCTTC.

CDR3 amino acids: CSGASPGNYNEQFF. As DNA, the CDR3 is TGCAGCGGCGCCTCGCCCGGGAACTACAATGAGCAGTTCTTC. This chain connects TRBV29-1 to TRBJ2-1; weak D call: TRBD2 (5 bases). The CDR3 is made up of 14 amino acids. The germline V gene has CDR1 SQVTM and CDR2 ANQGSEA. V was trimmed by 7 bases and J by 3 bases, leaving 16 bases between them.

The gene calls are TRBV13 and TRBJ2-2, with D possibly called TRBD1 or TRBD2 (6 bases each). Germline CDR1 is PRHDT and CDR2 is FYEKMQ (reference sequence). Trimming took 6 bases from V and 4 from J, leaving 18 bases between them. The CDR3 sequence is 16 residues long. The CDR3 sequence: CASSSGEGGRTGELFF. The CDR3, as DNA: TGTGCCAGCAGTTCGGGCGAGGGGGGCCGCACCGGGGAGCTGTTTTTT.

The rearrangement uses TRBV15 and TRBJ2-7; 8 bases map to TRBD2. V lost 0 bases to trimming and J lost 2 bases; unmatched junction nucleotides: 6. Germline V gives CDR1 LNHNV, CDR2 YYDKDF (reference sequence). This CDR3 spans 16 amino acids. DNA for the CDR3: TGTGCCACCAGCAGAGATGACCGGGGGGGCCCCTACGAGCAGTACTTC. Its translation is CATSRDDRGGPYEQYF.

This sequence joins TRBV5-6 and TRBJ2-1; 12 nucleotides align to TRBD2. Germline V gives CDR1 SGHDT, CDR2 YYEEEE. The CDR3 spans 18 residues. J was trimmed by 2 bases and V by 2 bases; bases with no gene match: 8. The CDR3 sequence: CASSFQIPSGGAYNEQFF. CDR3 sequence (DNA): TGTGCCAGCAGCTTTCAAATCCCTAGCGGGGGGGCCTACAATGAGCAGTTCTTC.

This chain connects TRBV12-3 or TRBV12-4 to TRBJ2-7; no clear D gene. Trimming took off 3 bases at V and 3 bases at J, with 9 bases between the two ends. This CDR3 is built from 13 residues. CDR3 DNA sequence: TGTGCCAGCAGTTTGTTCCTCAGCTACGAGCAGTACTTC. It is translated as CASSLFLSYEQYF.

The V and J genes are TRBV12-3 or TRBV12-4 and TRBJ2-1; TRBD2 agrees at 11 bases. The CDR3 runs 16 residues. J gave up 7 bases and V 7 bases, and 12 bases lay outside the gene matches. As DNA, the CDR3 is TGTGCCAGCATCCATCAGGAGACTAGCGGGGATAATGAGCAGTTCTTC. Its protein is CASIHQETSGDNEQFF.

The rearrangement joins TRBV20-1 to TRBJ2-7; TRBD1 matches at 7 bases. The CDR3 contains 14 residues. Per germline, CDR1 DFQATT and CDR2 SNEGSKA (reference sequence). With V trimmed by 3 bases and J by 5 bases, 10 bases remained unmatched. The CDR3 protein is CSARGIQGIHEQYF. The CDR3 DNA reads as TGCAGTGCTAGGGGAATACAGGGGATCCACGAGCAGTACTTC.

In nucleotides, the CDR3 is TGTGCCTGGAGTGTAGGGCAGGGGCACTACAATGAGCAGTTCTTC. It yields the protein CAWSVGQGHYNEQFF. V is TRBV30 and J is TRBJ2-1; a possible D gene is TRBD1 (6 bases). V was trimmed by 0 bases and J by 3 bases, leaving 12 bases between them. CDR3 length equals 15 residues. Germline V gene data show CDR1 as GTSNPN and CDR2 as SVGIG (reference sequence).

The chain couples TRBV10-3 to TRBJ2-1, with 8 bases aligning to TRBD2. V was clipped by 8 bases and J by 10 bases; unmatched bases: 10. Per the germline V gene, CDR1 is ENHRY and CDR2 is SYGVKD. The CDR3 is made up of 13 amino acids. Here the CDR3 DNA reads TGTGCCATCCGGGGGGGTATGATCGGGGAGCAGTTCTTC. Its translation is CAIRGGMIGEQFF.

The V and J genes are TRBV10-2 and TRBJ2-6, with D tentatively TRBD1 (5 bases). The CDR3 is made up of 17 amino acids. Germline V gene lookup returns CDR1 WSHSY and CDR2 SAAADI. Trimming took 6 bases from V and 0 from J, leaving 15 bases between them. CDR3 loop: CASSAGLGNSGANVLTF. The CDR3 coding sequence is TGCGCCAGCAGCGCAGGGTTGGGTAACTCTGGGGCCAACGTCCTGACTTTC.

J is TRBJ1-4 and V is TRBV6-1; 10 nucleotides agree with TRBD1. The trim removed 5 bases at V and 8 bases at J, leaving 5 bases unmatched. Germline assignment: CDR1 MNHNS and CDR2 SASEGT. This CDR3 comprises 14 residues. This CDR3 reads CASSPGTGEEKLFF. For the CDR3, the DNA is TGTGCCAGCAGTCCCGGGACAGGGGAGGAAAAACTGTTTTTT.

This clonotype was seen a handful of times. The genes are TRBV7-9 and TRBJ1-2; D ambiguous. Looked up from germline, CDR1 is SEHNR and CDR2 is FQNEAQ (reference sequence). The CDR3 covers 12 residues. V lost 3 bases to trimming and J lost 6 bases, with 8 bases between them. The CDR3 bases are TGTGCCAGCAGCTTGTCTGGGGATGGCTACACCTTC. It translates to CASSLSGDGYTF. Variable domain in full (rest from reference TRBV7-9 and TRBJ1-2): DTGVSQNPRHKITKRGQNVTFRCDPISEHNRLYWYRQTLGQGPEFLTYFQNEAQLEKSRLLSDRFSAERPKGSFSTLEIQRTEQGDSAMYLCASSLSGDGYTFGSGTRLTVV.

There are a few counts of this clonotype. The genes are TRBV3-1 and TRBJ1-6; D not resolved. Trimming removed 0 bases from V and 8 bases from J, with 14 bases in between. The CDR3 contains 16 residues. The V gene's germline CDR1 is LGHDT and CDR2 YNNKEL (reference sequence). In DNA form, the CDR3 reads TGTGCCAGCAGCCAAGAGAGGCCAGCAGCGGATTCACCCCTCCACTTT. Translated, it gives CASSQERPAADSPLHF.

The V call is TRBV28, the J call TRBJ2-7; no clear D. CDR1 and CDR2 (germline): MDHEN, SYDVKM. V dropped 8 bases and J dropped 3 bases, with 14 bases sitting between them. This CDR3 has 13 amino acids. CDR3 in amino acids: CASSPGDYYEQYF. CDR3 bases: TGTGCCAGCTCCCCTGGGGATTACTACGAGCAGTACTTC.

This clonotype was found a few times. The gene calls are TRBV6-2 or TRBV6-3 and TRBJ2-3, with 9 bases that match TRBD1. This CDR3 has 16 amino acids. The J segment lost 4 bases and the V segment lost 7 bases, leaving 12 bases of the junction unmatched. Germline V CDR1 and CDR2: MNHEY, SVGEGT. The CDR3: CASTDRGTGTSDTQYF. The CDR3 nucleotides are TGTGCCAGCACCGATCGGGGGACAGGGACTTCAGATACGCAGTATTTT.

This chain joins TRBV5-6 and TRBJ2-5; D may match TRBD1 or TRBD2 (5 bases each). The V end was cut by 4 bases, the J end by 5 bases, with 15 bases between. The CDR3 loop spans 14 amino acids. CDR1 is SGHDT, CDR2 YYEEEE, per germline. For the CDR3, the DNA is TGTGCCAGCAGCCCCCTAGAGGGGCGGGAGACCCAGTACTTC. Amino acid sequence: CASSPLEGRETQYF.

In its sample, this clonotype was seen a few times. This chain joins TRBV12-3 or TRBV12-4 and TRBJ2-1; TRBD2 matches at 10 bases. The CDR3 is made up of 15 amino acids. The trim removed 5 bases at V and 5 bases at J, leaving 6 bases unmatched. The CDR3 coding sequence is TGTGCCAGCAGTGCCCCAGCGGGGGGGCACAATGAGCAGTTCTTC. Translated, it gives CASSAPAGGHNEQFF.

The chain recombines TRBV4-1 with TRBJ2-3; 12 bases are a match to TRBD1. The J segment lost 7 bases and the V segment lost 3 bases, leaving 5 bases of the junction unmatched. The germline CDR1 and CDR2 sequences are MGHRA and YSYEKL. This CDR3 has 15 residues. CDR3 residues: CASSQWDRGRNTQYF. CDR3 DNA: TGCGCCAGCAGCCAGTGGGACAGGGGGCGAAATACGCAGTATTTT.

The V gene is TRBV12-3 or TRBV12-4, the J gene TRBJ2-4, with no clear D. Trimming cost V 6 bases and J 1 base, with 10 bases left between them. The CDR3 has 14 residues. The CDR3 region has the DNA TGTGCCAGCAGCCCGGGTTGGGCCAAAAACATTCAGTACTTC. Its translation: CASSPGWAKNIQYF.

The CDR3 region is CASSSHRGLTYEQYF. The CDR3 DNA is TGTGCCAGCAGTTCCCACCGGGGTCTCACCTACGAGCAGTACTTC. The chain recombines TRBV6-5 with TRBJ2-7; TRBD2 is a possible D gene (5 bases). Germline values: CDR1 MNHEY, CDR2 SVGAGI. CDR3 length: 15 residues. Trimming cost V 4 bases and J 2 bases, with 15 bases left between them.

This clonotype was seen a handful of times. This chain uses TRBV29-1 with TRBJ2-7; D possibly corresponds to TRBD1 (6 bases). CDR3 length: 13 residues. Per the germline V gene, CDR1 is SQVTM and CDR2 is ANQGSEA. V was pared by 7 bases and J by 0 bases, with 13 bases between. This CDR3 is CSGLEDSSYEQYF. CDR3 in DNA: TGCAGCGGGCTCGAGGACAGCTCCTACGAGCAGTACTTC.

V is TRBV27 and J is TRBJ2-3, with TRBD2 matching over 8 bases. CDR1 MNHEY and CDR2 SMNVEV come from the germline V gene (reference sequence). The CDR3 has 15 residues. Germline trimming cut 5 bases from V and 4 bases from J; bases unmatched to any gene: 8. DNA for the CDR3: TGTGCCAGCAGTGACCGGGGGGGCCCGGCAGATACGCAGTATTTT. This encodes CASSDRGGPADTQYF.

This chain connects TRBV27 to TRBJ2-7; no clear D gene. Looked up from germline, CDR1 is MNHEY and CDR2 is SMNVEV (reference sequence). The CDR3 is 15 residues long. V lost 2 bases and J 3 bases, leaving 14 bases between the germline ends. For the CDR3, the DNA is TGTGCCAGCAGTTTAAGGTCCGGTGGGGTCTACGAGCAGTACTTC. It yields the protein CASSLRSGGVYEQYF.

The gene calls are TRBV28 and TRBJ2-7; D gene uncertain. V lost 1 base and J 5 bases, leaving 15 bases between the germline ends. This CDR3 has 15 amino acids. Germline V gene data show CDR1 as MDHEN and CDR2 as SYDVKM. The CDR3 DNA follows: TGTGCCAGCAGTTTATCGGTTACACTTGGGGACGAGCAGTACTTC. The encoded protein is CASSLSVTLGDEQYF.

This clonotype has only a few counts. The genes are TRBV20-1 and TRBJ2-7, with D possibly matching TRBD2 (6 bases). Germline loops: CDR1 DFQATT, CDR2 SNEGSKA (reference sequence). Trimming stripped 0 bases from V and 4 bases from J, with 22 bases between. The CDR3 is 17 residues long. In DNA, the CDR3 is TGCAGTGCTAGAGAGGGACTCTCATCACGCCAACTTTACGAGCAGTACTTC. Translating gives CSAREGLSSRQLYEQYF.

This chain links TRBV6-5 with TRBJ2-3; 11 bases line up with TRBD2. Germline CDR1 is MNHEY and CDR2 is SVGAGI. There are 17 residues in the CDR3. The ends lost 0 bases at V and 1 base at J; junction bases unmatched: 3. For the CDR3, the DNA is TGTGCCAGCAGTTACTCGACTAGCGGGGATCGCACAGATACGCAGTATTTT. It encodes CASSYSTSGDRTDTQYF.